Following are 5 T cell receptor beta chains from one sample sequenced in a study of early T cells in non-severe SARS-CoV-2 infection. TCRdb recomputed calls from the 5' RACE reads with MiXCR, one row per CDR3 protein. The profile shows 69,000 or so distinct CDR3 sequences, about 10% of them singletons. The material sequenced was whole blood. These receptors all stem from an adult who was a healthcare worker with PCR-confirmed SARS-CoV-2 infection or an uninfected control (not recorded which).

The CDR3 sequence is CASSVEHGLAYEQYF. The CDR3 coding sequence is TGTGCCAGCAGTGTAGAACATGGGCTTGCCTACGAGCAGTACTTC. The chain uses TRBV6-1 and TRBJ2-7; no clear D gene. CDR3 size: 15 residues. Germline-derived CDR1 and CDR2 are MNHNS and SASEGT. Deletions cut 4 bases from V and 2 bases from J, with 15 bases between.

The CDR3 is CASSQNHQGANQYF. DNA for the CDR3: TGTGCCAGCAGCCAAAACCACCAGGGGGCGAACCAGTACTTC. The chain carries TRBV3-1 and TRBJ2-7, with 8 nucleotides matching TRBD1. The CDR3 contains 14 residues. Trimming removed 2 bases from V and 10 bases from J; junction bases left unmatched: 10. Germline lookup yields CDR1 LGHDT and CDR2 YNNKEL (reference sequence).

The V and J genes are TRBV5-1 and TRBJ2-7; no clear D gene. This CDR3 has 14 residues. Germline CDR1 reads SGHRS; CDR2 reads YFSETQ. V shed 0 bases and J shed 0 bases, with 7 bases lying between them. CDR3: CASSLAPDSYEQYF. In DNA form, the CDR3 reads TGCGCCAGCAGCTTGGCACCAGACTCCTACGAGCAGTACTTC. The full variable domain, its missing parts supplied by reference TRBV5-1 and TRBJ2-7, is KAGVTQTPRYLIKTRGQQVTLSCSPISGHRSVSWYQQTPGQGLQFLFEYFSETQRNKGNFPGRFSGRQFSNSRSEMNVSTLELGDSALYLCASSLAPDSYEQYFGPGTRLTVT.

The CDR3 is CASSGSLVGEQYF. The DNA for the CDR3 is TGCGCCAGCAGCGGCTCGCTAGTTGGAGAGCAGTACTTC. This chain links TRBV5-1 with TRBJ2-7, with D hard to call. V lost 4 bases and J 7 bases, leaving 15 bases between the germline ends. The CDR3 has 13 residues. Germline lookup yields CDR1 SGHRS and CDR2 YFSETQ.

The chain joins TRBV28 to TRBJ1-2; the D is unclear. Trimming pared 8 bases from V and 4 bases from J, leaving 14 bases between. The CDR3 extends over 13 amino acids. Germline loops: CDR1 MDHEN, CDR2 SYDVKM. The CDR3: CASSEGGRYGYTF. The CDR3 bases are TGTGCCAGCTCCGAGGGAGGACGCTATGGCTACACCTTC.